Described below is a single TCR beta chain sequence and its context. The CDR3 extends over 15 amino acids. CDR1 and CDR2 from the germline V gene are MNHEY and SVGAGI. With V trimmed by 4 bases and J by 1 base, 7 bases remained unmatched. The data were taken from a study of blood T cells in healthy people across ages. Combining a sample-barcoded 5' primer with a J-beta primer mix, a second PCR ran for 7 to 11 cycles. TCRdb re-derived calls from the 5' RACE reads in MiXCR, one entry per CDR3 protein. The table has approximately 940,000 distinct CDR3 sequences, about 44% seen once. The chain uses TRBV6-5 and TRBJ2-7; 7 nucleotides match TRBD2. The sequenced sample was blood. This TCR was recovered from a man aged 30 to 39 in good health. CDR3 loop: CASSSGTIKSYEQYF. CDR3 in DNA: TGTGCCAGCAGTTCCGGGACTATAAAATCCTACGAGCAGTACTTC.